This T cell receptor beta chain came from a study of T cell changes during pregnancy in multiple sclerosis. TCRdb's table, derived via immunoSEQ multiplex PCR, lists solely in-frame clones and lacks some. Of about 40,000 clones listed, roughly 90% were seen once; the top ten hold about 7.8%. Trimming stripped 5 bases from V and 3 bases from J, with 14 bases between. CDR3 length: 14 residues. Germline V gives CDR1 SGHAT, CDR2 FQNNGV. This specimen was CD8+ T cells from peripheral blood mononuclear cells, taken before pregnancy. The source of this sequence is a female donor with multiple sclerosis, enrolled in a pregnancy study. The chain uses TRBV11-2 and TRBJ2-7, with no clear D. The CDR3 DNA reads TGTGCCAGCAGCACTCAATCGGGTGGCTACGAGCAGTACTTC. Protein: CASSTQSGGYEQYF.